The T cell receptor beta chain described here comes from a study of T cells in Graves' hyperthyroidism and ophthalmopathy. It was RNA transcripts that yielded the amplified TCR beta CDR3 regions. The study used the HTBI primer set for a first-round RT-PCR of the TCR CDR3. In TCRdb, the multiplex PCR reads were re-called with MiXCR into one record per CDR3 protein. This sample has roughly 530,000 distinct CDR3 sequences, with 17% found just once. Whole-study results and caveats: Ophthalmopathy was told apart from stable hyperthyroidism by a 13 V-J model.

V was trimmed by 3 bases and J by 4 bases, leaving 24 bases between them. Germline CDR1 reads MNHNS; CDR2 reads SASEGT. The CDR3 is 18 residues long. This clonotype was observed many times. Its target is unknown. The rearrangement uses TRBV6-1 and TRBJ1-2, with a tentative D call TRBD1 (6 bases). The TCR comes from a woman in her late teens or twenties with Graves' ophthalmopathy. Sequenced input: blood. CDR3 DNA sequence: TGTGCCAGCAGTGACCCAACACTTTTTACAGGGCCTCTCTATGGCTACACCTTC. Protein: CASSDPTLFTGPLYGYTF.